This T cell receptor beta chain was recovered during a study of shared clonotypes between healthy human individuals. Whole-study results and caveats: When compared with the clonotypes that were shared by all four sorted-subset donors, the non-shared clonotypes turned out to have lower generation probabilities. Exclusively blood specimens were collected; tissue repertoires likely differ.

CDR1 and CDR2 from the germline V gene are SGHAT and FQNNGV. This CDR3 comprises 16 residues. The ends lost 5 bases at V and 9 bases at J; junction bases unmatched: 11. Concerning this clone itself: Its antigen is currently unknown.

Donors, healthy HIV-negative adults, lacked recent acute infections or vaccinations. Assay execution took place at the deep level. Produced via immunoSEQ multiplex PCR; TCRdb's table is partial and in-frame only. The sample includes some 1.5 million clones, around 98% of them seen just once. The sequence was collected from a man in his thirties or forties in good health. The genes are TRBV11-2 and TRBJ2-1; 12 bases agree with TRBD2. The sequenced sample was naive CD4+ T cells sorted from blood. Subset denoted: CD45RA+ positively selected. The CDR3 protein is CASSPSGRVWVSEQFF. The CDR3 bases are TGTGCCAGCAGCCCTAGCGGGAGGGTGTGGGTAAGTGAGCAGTTCTTC.